The 9 T cell receptor beta chains in this list originate from one sample, sequenced in a study of tumor-infiltrating lymphocytes in primary liver carcinoma. Unsorted whole blood supplied the RNA, and germline DNA was extracted too. Total RNA (approximately 500 ng) served as template for TCR beta cDNA synthesis primed by a constant-region primer. Employing slightly modified ARM-PCR, three nested multiplex PCR rounds were run, and these gave rise to the TCR beta libraries. Use of TRBV1-TRBV30 forward primers with a C-beta reverse primer characterized the first two PCR rounds, which lasted 10 cycles each. MiXCR, applied by TCRdb to the multiplex PCR reads, yields one record per CDR3 protein. The repertoire includes 300,000 to 400,000 distinct CDR3 sequences, more than 55% of them detected once, and roughly 9% sits in the top ten. The sample taken for sequencing was peripheral blood. The receptors shown here come from a man aged 35 to 55 with primary liver carcinoma and hepatitis B virus infection.

V is TRBV6-5 and J is TRBJ2-7, with D possibly matching TRBD2 (6 bases). This CDR3 is 15 amino acids long. Germline assignment: CDR1 MNHEY and CDR2 SVGAGI. Deletions cut 10 bases from V and 0 bases from J, with 19 bases between. The DNA of the CDR3 is TGTGCCACAACCCCATATAGCGGTAGCTCCTACGAGCAGTACTTC. Residues: CATTPYSGSSYEQYF.

CDR3 nucleotide sequence: TGTGCCAGCAGCTTGGTTGCCAGGAGCACTGAAGCTTTCTTT. Its protein is CASSLVARSTEAFF. The chain has TRBV5-6 and TRBJ1-1; D not resolved. Trimming stripped 0 bases from V and 4 bases from J, with 10 bases between. The CDR3 runs 14 residues. Germline CDR1 and CDR2: SGHDT and YYEEEE.

The chain has TRBV12-3 or TRBV12-4 and TRBJ2-1; TRBD2 agrees at 11 bases. The trim removed 7 bases at V and 6 bases at J, leaving 11 bases unmatched. The CDR3 extends over 16 amino acids. The CDR3 loop is CASISRGTSGTNEQFF. CDR3 coding DNA: TGTGCCAGCATCAGTAGAGGGACTAGCGGCACCAATGAGCAGTTCTTC.

Of note for this clonotype: A much larger clone is a single base away; this may be a read error. The genes are TRBV29-1 and TRBJ1-2; the D gene is possibly TRBD1 (5 bases). The CDR3 totals 11 residues. Trimming shortened V by 7 bases and J by 10 bases, and 16 bases separated the two germline ends. Germline values: CDR1 SQVTM, CDR2 ANQGSEA. CDR3 residues: CSAKGARVYTF. CDR3 nucleotide sequence: TGCAGCGCGAAAGGGGCGCGGGTCTACACCTTC.

Turning to this clonotype: A read error may explain this, as a much larger clone is one base away. The chain has TRBV4-3 and TRBJ2-5; 8 nucleotides line up with TRBD2. There are 17 residues in the CDR3. The ends lost 1 base at V and 2 bases at J; junction bases unmatched: 9. Germline V gives CDR1 LGHNA, CDR2 YSLEER. Written as DNA, the CDR3 is TGCGCCAGCAGCCAAGGAGTATACCCGGGGGGGCAAGAGACCCAGTACTTC. Protein product: CASSQGVYPGGQETQYF.

This clonotype was counted at least ten times. This may be a read error: a much more frequent sequence differs by one nucleotide. The chain uses TRBV11-1 and TRBJ2-2, with D unclear. Germline V gene data show CDR1 as SGHAT and CDR2 as FQDESV (reference sequence). This CDR3 spans 14 amino acids. The CDR3 DNA sequence: TGTGCGAGCAGCATTCCACTGAACACCGGGGAGCTGTTTTTT. This encodes CASSIPLNTGELFF.

In its sample, this clonotype was seen once. Compared with germline, one end of the junction differs, possibly owing to a read error. The CDR3 sequence: CVSSYSEGGPDEQFF. The CDR3 bases are TGTGTCAGCAGTTACTCTGAGGGAGGGCCTGATGAGCAGTTCTTC. The chain couples TRBV6-5 to TRBJ2-1, with 7 positions matching TRBD2. The germline gives CDR1 MNHEY, CDR2 SVGAGI. This CDR3 comprises 15 residues.

About this clonotype: Mismatch with germline at one junction end may stem from a read error. V is TRBV5-1 and J is TRBJ2-2; TRBD1 or TRBD2 may be the D gene (5 bases each). Germline CDR1 SGHRS, CDR2 YFSETQ. The CDR3 covers 17 residues. CDR3 protein: CASSFTGTGHYTGDLFF. The CDR3 nucleotides read TGCGCCAGCAGCTTTACCGGGACCGGTCACTACACCGGGGACCTGTTTTTT.

As concerns this clonotype: Relative to the germline gene, one junction end is altered; a read error may explain this. The chain employs TRBV6-6 and TRBJ2-2; D perhaps matches TRBD1 (6 bases). The CDR3 is made up of 14 amino acids. The germline gives CDR1 MNHNY, CDR2 SVGAGI (reference sequence). CDR3 coding DNA: TGTGCCAGCAGTAGGGACAAGGGAGACGGGGAGCTGTTATTT. Its protein is CASSRDKGDGELLF.